This T cell receptor (beta chain) was captured by sequencing in a study of regulatory and conventional T cells in RAG deficiency. Profiling relied on immunoSEQ multiplex PCR, and the TCRdb table lists in-frame clones only, not all of them. The sample consists of hundreds of clones, 64% of them appearing once. This CDR3 contains 13 residues. Trimming took 8 bases from V and 5 from J; bases not matched to a gene: 8. Sequencing was performed on CD8+ T cells sorted from blood. This clonotype originated in a human donor with RAG deficiency presenting as severe combined immunodeficiency. The chain has TRBV5-3 and TRBJ1-2; TRBD1 matches at 8 bases. TRBV5-3 is recorded as an ORF, its role being uncertain. The CDR3 reads CASSDTGGYGYTF. CDR3 DNA sequence: TGTGCCAGCAGCGATACAGGGGGATATGGCTACACCTTC.